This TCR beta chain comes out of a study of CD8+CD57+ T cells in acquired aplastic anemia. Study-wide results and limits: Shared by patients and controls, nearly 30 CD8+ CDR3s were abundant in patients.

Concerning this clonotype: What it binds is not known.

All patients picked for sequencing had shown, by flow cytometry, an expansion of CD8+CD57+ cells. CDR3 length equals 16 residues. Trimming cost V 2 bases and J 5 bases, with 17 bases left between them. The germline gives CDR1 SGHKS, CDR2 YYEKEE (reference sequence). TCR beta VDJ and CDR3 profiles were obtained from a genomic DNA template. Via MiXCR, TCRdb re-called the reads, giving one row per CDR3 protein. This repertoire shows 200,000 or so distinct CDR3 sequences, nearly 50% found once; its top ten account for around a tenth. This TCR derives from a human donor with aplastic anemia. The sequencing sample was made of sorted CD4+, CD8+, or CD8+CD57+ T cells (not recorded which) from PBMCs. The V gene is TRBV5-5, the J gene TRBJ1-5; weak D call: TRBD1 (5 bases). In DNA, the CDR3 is TGTGCCAGCAGCTTTCGCCCAGGGATGAGTTATCAGCCCCAGCATTTT. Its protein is CASSFRPGMSYQPQHF. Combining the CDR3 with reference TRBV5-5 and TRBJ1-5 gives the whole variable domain DAGVTQSPTHLIKTRGQQVTLRCSPISGHKSVSWYQQVLGQGPQFIFQYYEKEERGRGNFPDRFSARQFPNYSSELNVNALLLGDSALYLCASSFRPGMSYQPQHFGDGTRLSIL.